These 18 T cell receptor beta chains were sequenced from one sample in a study of regulatory T cells in long-lasting Graves disease. Through Arm-PCR of CDR3 regions and iRepertoire HTBI primers, TCR beta libraries were built. MiXCR was run by TCRdb on the multiplex PCR reads, yielding one entry per CDR3 protein. In the table there are approximately 400,000 distinct CDR3 sequences, 15% of which are singletons. Documented time point: newly diagnosed GD, antithyroid drugs for less than 3 months. The TCR library was made from RNA extracted from PBMCs. The same data also contributed to another study, on T cells in Graves' hyperthyroidism and ophthalmopathy.

Material: peripheral blood mononuclear cells (PBMCs), obtained at new diagnosis, from a patient treated with antithyroid drugs. The receptors here all came from a woman in her thirties with Graves disease.

On this clonotype: It may be a read error: a sequence one base away is much more abundant. The CDR3 does not close with the conserved phenylalanine or tryptophan, likely indicating a read error. This chain joins TRBV28 and TRBJ2-7, with 7 bases aligning to TRBD2. Trimming at V came to 7 bases and at J to 3 bases, leaving 9 bases not matched to a gene. Per germline, CDR1 MDHEN and CDR2 SYDVKM. The CDR3 runs 14 residues. In nucleotides, the CDR3 is TGTGCCAGCACCAACAGCCGGGGGGTCTACGAGCAGTACTCC. Protein: CASTNSRGVYEQYS.

This clonotype was observed at least ten times. The junction departs from germline at one end; a sequencing error may be responsible. V gene TRBV5-1 combines with J gene TRBJ1-1; unclear D gene. The CDR3 consists of 12 residues. In germline, CDR1 is SGHRS, CDR2 YFSETQ. The CDR3 reads CASSPRGTEAFF. Here the CDR3 DNA reads TGTGCCAGCAGCCCCCGGGGCACTGAAGCTTTCTTT.

The table lists this clonotype with many counts. At one boundary the junction diverges from the germline segment, which might be a read error. The chain links TRBV5-1 to TRBJ2-1; tentative D call: TRBD2 (5 bases). In germline, CDR1 is SGHRS, CDR2 YFSETQ. This CDR3 has 15 amino acids. The CDR3 loop reads CASSLGGRSYNEQFF. CDR3 in DNA: TGTGCCAGCAGCTTAGGAGGTAGATCCTACAATGAGCAGTTCTTC.

This clonotype came up many times. This chain joins TRBV29-1 and TRBJ2-2; D is unresolved. Germline V lookup: CDR1 SQVTM, CDR2 ANQGSEA. V was shortened by 6 bases and J by 5 bases, with 10 bases between the two germline ends. CDR3 size: 12 residues. The CDR3 sequence: CSVSLGTGELFF. The CDR3 DNA reads as TGCAGCGTCTCGCTCGGGACCGGGGAGCTGTTTTTT.

This clonotype appeared many times. This chain connects TRBV29-1 to TRBJ1-2, with TRBD1 identical over 11 bases. The J segment lost 3 bases and the V segment lost 0 bases, leaving 3 bases of the junction unmatched. The length of the CDR3 is 15 residues. The germline V gene has CDR1 SQVTM and CDR2 ANQGSEA. As DNA, the CDR3 is TGCAGCGTTGAAGATCGGGGACAGGGGGACTATGGCTACACCTTC. Translated: CSVEDRGQGDYGYTF.

J is TRBJ1-3 and V is TRBV12-3 or TRBV12-4; 7 positions match TRBD1. This CDR3 region has 18 residues. Unmatched junction bases numbered 18, after V lost 7 bases and J lost 3 bases. The CDR3 protein is CASIPPRDSRVGGNTIYF. The CDR3 DNA is TGTGCCAGCATCCCCCCTCGGGACAGTCGTGTTGGTGGAAACACCATATATTTT.

This clonotype was counted at least ten times. The J gene is TRBJ2-1, the V gene TRBV12-5; possibly TRBD1 for D (6 bases). The CDR3 spans 15 residues. Germline CDR1 LGHNT, CDR2 FRNRAP. Trimming removed 5 bases from V and 3 bases from J, with 14 bases in between. The CDR3 loop is CASGPPGAVYNEQFF. The CDR3 DNA reads as TGTGCTAGTGGTCCTCCAGGGGCAGTCTACAATGAGCAGTTCTTC.

This clonotype has more than one count but fewer than ten. This rearrangement joins TRBV28 to TRBJ1-1; unclear D gene. Trimming shortened V by 5 bases and J by 12 bases, and 22 bases separated the two germline ends. The CDR3 spans 14 residues. The germline CDR1 and CDR2 sequences are MDHEN and SYDVKM. CDR3 amino acids: CASSPTHRKALPFF. The CDR3 nucleotides are TGTGCCAGCAGTCCGACCCACAGAAAGGCGCTCCCTTTCTTT. Combining the CDR3 with reference TRBV28 and TRBJ1-1 gives the whole variable domain DVKVTQSSRYLVKRTGEKVFLECVQDMDHENMFWYRQDPGLGLRLIYFSYDVKMKEKGDIPEGYSVSREKKERFSLILESASTNQTSMYLCASSPTHRKALPFFGQGTRLTVV.

This clonotype was recorded at least ten times. The chain couples TRBV30 to TRBJ1-3; D gene ambiguous. The V gene's germline CDR1 is GTSNPN and CDR2 SVGIG (reference sequence). The V and J ends lost 4 bases and 0 bases respectively, with 7 bases between them. This CDR3 region has 13 residues. This CDR3 is CAWTGISGNTIYF. For the CDR3, the DNA is TGTGCCTGGACTGGGATCTCTGGAAACACCATATATTTT.

This clonotype occurred many times. The V and J genes are TRBV11-2 and TRBJ2-7, with 8 bases matching TRBD1. The V and J ends lost 2 bases and 7 bases, in that order; junction bases with no gene match: 1. The CDR3 runs 12 residues. From germline, CDR1 is SGHAT and CDR2 FQNNGV. This CDR3 is CASSLWTGEQYF. The CDR3 coding sequence is TGTGCCAGCAGCTTATGGACAGGGGAGCAGTACTTC.

This CDR3 reads CATSDGELLAGGNEQFF. The CDR3, as DNA: TGTGCCACCAGTGATGGCGAGCTACTAGCGGGAGGTAATGAGCAGTTCTTC. The chain joins TRBV24-1 to TRBJ2-1; 12 nucleotides match TRBD2. The CDR3 is 17 amino acids. CDR1 is KGHDR, CDR2 SFDVKD, per germline. V lost 3 bases, J lost 7 bases, and 9 bases stayed unmatched.

At least ten counts were recorded for this clonotype. The chain carries TRBV2 and TRBJ2-7; 8 bases are shared with TRBD2. Losses at the gene ends were 1 base for V and 0 bases for J; bases not matched to a gene: 8. The CDR3 contains 17 residues. The germline V gene has CDR1 SNHLY and CDR2 FYNNEI. The CDR3: CASSEGSGSLDSYEQYF. CDR3 coding DNA: TGTGCCAGCAGTGAAGGAAGCGGGAGTTTAGACTCCTACGAGCAGTACTTC.

J is TRBJ2-2 and V is TRBV5-8; a possible D gene is TRBD1 (6 bases). Looked up from germline, CDR1 is SGHTS and CDR2 is YDEGEE. V lost 0 bases and J lost 4, with 19 bases in between. The CDR3 totals 18 residues. CDR3 protein: CASSLVQGVGKGTGELFF. In nucleotides, the CDR3 is TGTGCCAGCAGCTTGGTACAGGGAGTCGGGAAAGGCACCGGGGAGCTGTTTTTT.

The chain combines TRBV20-1 with TRBJ2-3; no reliable D call. Germline V gene data show CDR1 as DFQATT and CDR2 as SNEGSKA (reference sequence). V was pared by 1 base and J by 14 bases, with 22 bases between. The CDR3 covers 14 residues. The CDR3 DNA sequence: TGCAGTGCTAGAGTTTCGGCCCGCCCAACGAGCCGGTATTTT. Protein: CSARVSARPTSRYF.

The sample holds many counts of this clonotype. The chain employs TRBV29-1 and TRBJ2-5; D remains unclear. Trimming shortened V by 4 bases and J by 5 bases, and 11 bases separated the two germline ends. The CDR3 totals 12 residues. Germline V gives CDR1 SQVTM, CDR2 ANQGSEA. The CDR3 protein is CSVVPTGETQYF. The CDR3, as DNA: TGCAGCGTTGTTCCTACGGGCGAGACCCAGTACTTC. The entire variable domain, with the rest obtained from reference TRBV29-1 and TRBJ2-5, is as follows: SAVISQKPSRDICQRGTSLTIQCQVDSQVTMMFWYRQQPGQSLTLIATANQGSEATYESGFVIDKFPISRPNLTFSTLTVSNMSPEDSSIYLCSVVPTGETQYFGPGTRLLVL.

V gene TRBV10-2 combines with J gene TRBJ2-1, with unresolved D. The CDR3 is 12 amino acids. The V gene lost 6 bases and the J gene lost 2 bases, with 5 bases spanning the gap. The germline gives CDR1 WSHSY, CDR2 SAAADI. CDR3 amino acids: CASRTTYNEQFF. DNA for the CDR3: TGCGCCAGCAGGACGACCTACAATGAGCAGTTCTTC.

Only a few counts were recorded for this clonotype. The chain couples TRBV27 to TRBJ2-1, with 8 bases lining up with TRBD2. CDR1 is MNHEY, CDR2 SMNVEV, per germline (reference sequence). The CDR3 consists of 16 residues. The trim removed 0 bases at V and 8 bases at J, leaving 9 bases unmatched. CDR3 DNA: TGTGCCAGCAGTTTATCCCCCGGGGGGGCGTCGGATGAGCAGTTCTTC. It codes for CASSLSPGGASDEQFF.

At least ten counts were recorded for this clonotype. The chain employs TRBV20-1 and TRBJ2-5; 7 bases agree with TRBD2. Per germline, CDR1 DFQATT and CDR2 SNEGSKA (reference sequence). The CDR3 is 12 amino acids. The trim removed 5 bases at V and 8 bases at J, leaving 8 bases unmatched. The CDR3 DNA follows: TGCAGTGCTGAGGCGGGAGTAGGAACCCAGTACTTC. Translating it yields CSAEAGVGTQYF.